The source of this T cell receptor beta chain is a study of prognosis after radiotherapy for stage I lung cancer. Turning to the study itself: All of the enrolled patients had stage I non-small cell lung cancer, and they joined between April 2018 and 2019. The non-small cell lung cancer patients were all considered medically inoperable, with comorbidities accounting for this in some twelve of them.

This clonotype was seen many times. Multiplex PCR, run in two rounds, amplified TCR beta CDR3 from genomic DNA. The use of primers specific to each TRBV and TRBJ gene characterized first-round PCR. One entry per CDR3 protein results from TCRdb running MiXCR on the multiplex PCR reads. There are 20,000 to 25,000 distinct CDR3 sequences in the sample; roughly 40% occur only once, and 20% to 25% lies in the top ten. The sequence came from a donor aged 50 or older with non-small cell lung cancer. The source was PBMCs, collected before or after stereotactic body radiation therapy (not recorded which).

Here the CDR3 reads CASSPDRGLEQYF. Here the CDR3 DNA reads TGTGCCAGCTCACCGGACAGGGGACTCGAGCAGTACTTC. The J gene is TRBJ2-7, the V gene TRBV18, with 9 bases that match TRBD1. V shed 3 bases and J 6 bases; nucleotides not matched to a gene: 3. Germline V gives CDR1 KGHSH, CDR2 LQKENI. This CDR3 has 13 residues.